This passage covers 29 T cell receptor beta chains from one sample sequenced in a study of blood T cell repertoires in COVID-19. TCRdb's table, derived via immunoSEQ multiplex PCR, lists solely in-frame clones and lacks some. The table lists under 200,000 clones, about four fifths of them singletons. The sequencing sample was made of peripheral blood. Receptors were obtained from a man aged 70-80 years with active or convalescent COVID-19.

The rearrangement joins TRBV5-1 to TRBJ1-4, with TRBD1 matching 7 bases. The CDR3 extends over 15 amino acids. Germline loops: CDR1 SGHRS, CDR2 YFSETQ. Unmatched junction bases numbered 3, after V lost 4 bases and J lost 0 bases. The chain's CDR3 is CASSTQGATNEKLFF. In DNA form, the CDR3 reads TGCGCCAGCAGCACGCAGGGGGCAACTAATGAAAAACTGTTTTTT.

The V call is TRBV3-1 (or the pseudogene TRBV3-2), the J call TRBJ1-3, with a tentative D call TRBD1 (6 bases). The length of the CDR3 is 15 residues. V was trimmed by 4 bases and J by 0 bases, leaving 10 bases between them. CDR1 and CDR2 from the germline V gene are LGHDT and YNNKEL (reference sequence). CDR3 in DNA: TGTGCCAGCAGCCCCACAGGGTCCTCTGGAAACACCATATATTTT. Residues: CASSPTGSSGNTIYF.

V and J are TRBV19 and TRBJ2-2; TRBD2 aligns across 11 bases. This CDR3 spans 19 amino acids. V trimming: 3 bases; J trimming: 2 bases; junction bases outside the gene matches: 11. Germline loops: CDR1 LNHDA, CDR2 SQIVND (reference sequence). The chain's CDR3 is CASSIGIAGGLVNTGELFF. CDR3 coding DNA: TGTGCCAGTAGTATCGGAATAGCGGGGGGGCTGGTAAACACCGGGGAGCTGTTTTTT.

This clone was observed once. CDR3 coding DNA: TGTGCCAGCAGCTCCGGACAGGGGACAGAGACCCAGTACTTC. Amino acids: CASSSGQGTETQYF. This chain connects TRBV11-2 to TRBJ2-5; TRBD1 matches at 9 bases. The junction had 4 bases not matched to a gene; V was cut back by 4 bases and J by 4 bases. The germline V gene has CDR1 SGHAT and CDR2 FQNNGV. CDR3 size: 14 residues.

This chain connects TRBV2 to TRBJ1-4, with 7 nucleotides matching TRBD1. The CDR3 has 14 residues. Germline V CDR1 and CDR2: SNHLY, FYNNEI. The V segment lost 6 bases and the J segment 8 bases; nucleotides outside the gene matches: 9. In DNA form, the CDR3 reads TGTGCCAGCAGCGAGACAGGGTTGGTAGAAAAACTGTTTTTT. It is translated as CASSETGLVEKLFF.

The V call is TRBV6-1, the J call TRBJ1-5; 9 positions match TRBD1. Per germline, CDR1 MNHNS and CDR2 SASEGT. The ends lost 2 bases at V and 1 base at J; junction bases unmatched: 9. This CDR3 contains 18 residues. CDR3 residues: CASSEFGQGFRSNQPQHF. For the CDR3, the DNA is TGTGCCAGCAGTGAATTCGGACAGGGGTTTCGGAGCAATCAGCCCCAGCATTTT.

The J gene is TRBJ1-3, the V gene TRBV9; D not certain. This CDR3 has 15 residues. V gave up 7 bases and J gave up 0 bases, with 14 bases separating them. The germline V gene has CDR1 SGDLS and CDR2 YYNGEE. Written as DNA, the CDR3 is TGTGCCAGCGGGCTGGGAGGGTACTCTGGAAACACCATATATTTT. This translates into CASGLGGYSGNTIYF.

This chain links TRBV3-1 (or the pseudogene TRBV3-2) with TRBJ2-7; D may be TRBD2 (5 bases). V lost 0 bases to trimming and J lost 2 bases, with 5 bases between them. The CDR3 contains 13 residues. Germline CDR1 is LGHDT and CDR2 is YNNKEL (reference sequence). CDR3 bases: TGTGCCAGCAGCCAAGAGGGAGCCTACGAGCAGTACTTC. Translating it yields CASSQEGAYEQYF.

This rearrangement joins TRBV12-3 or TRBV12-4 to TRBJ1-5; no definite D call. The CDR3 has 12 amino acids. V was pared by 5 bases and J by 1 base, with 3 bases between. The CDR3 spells CASSPSNQPQHF. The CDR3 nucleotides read TGTGCCAGCAGTCCAAGCAATCAGCCCCAGCATTTT.

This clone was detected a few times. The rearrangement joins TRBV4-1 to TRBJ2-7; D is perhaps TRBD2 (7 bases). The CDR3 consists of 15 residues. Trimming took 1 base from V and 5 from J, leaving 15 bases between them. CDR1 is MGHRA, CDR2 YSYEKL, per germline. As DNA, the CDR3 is TGCGCCAGCAGCCAAGCGGCGGGGGCTTTCGACGAGCAGTACTTC. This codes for CASSQAAGAFDEQYF.

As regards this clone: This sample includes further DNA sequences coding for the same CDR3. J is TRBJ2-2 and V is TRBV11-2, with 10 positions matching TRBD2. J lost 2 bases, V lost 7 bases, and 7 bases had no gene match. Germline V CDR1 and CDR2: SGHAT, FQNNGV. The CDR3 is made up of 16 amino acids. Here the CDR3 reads CASNPRTSGNTGELFF. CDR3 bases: TGTGCCAGCAACCCACGGACTAGCGGCAACACCGGGGAGCTGTTTTTT.

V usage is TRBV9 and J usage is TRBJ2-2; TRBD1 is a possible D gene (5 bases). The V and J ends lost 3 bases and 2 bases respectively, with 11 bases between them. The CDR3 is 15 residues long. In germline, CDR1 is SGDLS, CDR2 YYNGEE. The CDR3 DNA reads TGTGCCAGCAGCGCCGACAGCTCCAACACCGGGGAGCTGTTTTTT. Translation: CASSADSSNTGELFF.

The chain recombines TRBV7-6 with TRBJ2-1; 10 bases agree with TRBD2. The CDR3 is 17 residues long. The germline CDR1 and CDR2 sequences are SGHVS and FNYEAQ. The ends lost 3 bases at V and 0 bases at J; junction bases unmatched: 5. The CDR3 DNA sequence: TGTGCCAGCAGCTTGAACGGACTAGCGGCCTCCTACAATGAGCAGTTCTTC. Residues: CASSLNGLAASYNEQFF.

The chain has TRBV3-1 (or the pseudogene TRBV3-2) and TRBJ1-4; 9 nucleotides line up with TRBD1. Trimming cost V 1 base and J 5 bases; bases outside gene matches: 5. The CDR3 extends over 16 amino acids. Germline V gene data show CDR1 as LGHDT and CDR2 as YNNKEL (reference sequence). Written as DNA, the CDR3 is TGTGCCAGCAGCCAAGGTACCGGGACAGGGAATGAAAAACTGTTTTTT. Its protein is CASSQGTGTGNEKLFF.

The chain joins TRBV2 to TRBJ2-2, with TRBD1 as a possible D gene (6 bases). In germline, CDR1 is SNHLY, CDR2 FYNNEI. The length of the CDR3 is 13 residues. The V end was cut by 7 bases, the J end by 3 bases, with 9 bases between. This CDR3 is CASKGVHTGELFF. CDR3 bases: TGTGCCAGCAAGGGGGTTCACACCGGGGAGCTGTTTTTT.

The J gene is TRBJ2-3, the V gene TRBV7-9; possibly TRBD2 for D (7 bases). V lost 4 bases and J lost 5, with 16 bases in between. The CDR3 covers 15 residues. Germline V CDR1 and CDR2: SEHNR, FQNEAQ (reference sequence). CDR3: CASSSVGGAGDTQYF. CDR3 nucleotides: TGTGCCAGCAGCTCCGTGGGGGGGGCAGGAGATACGCAGTATTTT.

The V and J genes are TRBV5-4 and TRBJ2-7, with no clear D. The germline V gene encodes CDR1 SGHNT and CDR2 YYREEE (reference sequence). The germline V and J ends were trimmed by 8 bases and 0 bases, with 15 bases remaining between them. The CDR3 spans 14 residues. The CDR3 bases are TGTGCCAGTAAAAGGCTAGAAGCCTCCTACGAGCAGTACTTC. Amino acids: CASKRLEASYEQYF.

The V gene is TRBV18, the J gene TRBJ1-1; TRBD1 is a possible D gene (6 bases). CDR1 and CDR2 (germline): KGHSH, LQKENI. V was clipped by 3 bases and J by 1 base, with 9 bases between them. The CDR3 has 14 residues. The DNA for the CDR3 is TGTGCCAGCTCACCTCAGGGGCGGAACACTGAAGCTTTCTTT. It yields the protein CASSPQGRNTEAFF.

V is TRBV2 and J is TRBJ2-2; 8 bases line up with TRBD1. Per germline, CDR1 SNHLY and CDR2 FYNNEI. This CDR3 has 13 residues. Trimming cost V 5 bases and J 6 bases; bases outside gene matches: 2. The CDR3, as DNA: TGTGCCAGCAGTCTGACAGGGGCCGGGGAGCTGTTTTTT. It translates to CASSLTGAGELFF.

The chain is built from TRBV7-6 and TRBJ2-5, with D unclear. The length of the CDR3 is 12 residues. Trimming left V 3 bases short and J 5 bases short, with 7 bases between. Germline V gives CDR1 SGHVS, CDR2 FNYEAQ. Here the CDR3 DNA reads TGTGCCAGCAGCTTCGAGAGGGAGACCCAGTACTTC. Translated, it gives CASSFERETQYF. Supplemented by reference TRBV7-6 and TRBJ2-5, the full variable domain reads GAGVSQSPRYKVTKRGQDVALRCDPISGHVSLYWYRQALGQGPEFLTYFNYEAQQDKSGLPNDRFSAERPEGSISTLTIQRTEQRDSAMYRCASSFERETQYFGPGTRLLVL.

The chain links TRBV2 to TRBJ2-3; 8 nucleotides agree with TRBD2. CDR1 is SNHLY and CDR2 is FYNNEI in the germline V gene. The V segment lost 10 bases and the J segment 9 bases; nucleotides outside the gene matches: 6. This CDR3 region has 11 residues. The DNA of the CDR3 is TGTGCCAAGAAGCGGGAGTACACGCAGTATTTT. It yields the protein CAKKREYTQYF.

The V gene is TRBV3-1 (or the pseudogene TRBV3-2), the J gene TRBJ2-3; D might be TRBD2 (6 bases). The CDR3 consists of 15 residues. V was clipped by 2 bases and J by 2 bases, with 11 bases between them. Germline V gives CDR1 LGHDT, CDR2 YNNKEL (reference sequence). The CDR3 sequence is CASSQHGDSTDTQYF. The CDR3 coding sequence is TGTGCCAGCAGCCAACATGGGGACTCCACAGATACGCAGTATTTT.

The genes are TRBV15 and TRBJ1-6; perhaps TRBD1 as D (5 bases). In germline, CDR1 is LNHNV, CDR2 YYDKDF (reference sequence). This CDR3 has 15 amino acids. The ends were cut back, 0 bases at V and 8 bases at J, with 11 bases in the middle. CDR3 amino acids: CATSRDRGGDSPLHF. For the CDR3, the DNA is TGTGCCACCAGCAGAGATCGGGGAGGGGATTCACCCCTCCACTTT. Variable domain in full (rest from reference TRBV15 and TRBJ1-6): DAMVIQNPRYQVTQFGKPVTLSCSQTLNHNVMYWYQQKSSQAPKLLFHYYDKDFNNEADTPDNFQSRRPNTSFCFLDIRSPGLGDTAMYLCATSRDRGGDSPLHFGNGTRLTVT.

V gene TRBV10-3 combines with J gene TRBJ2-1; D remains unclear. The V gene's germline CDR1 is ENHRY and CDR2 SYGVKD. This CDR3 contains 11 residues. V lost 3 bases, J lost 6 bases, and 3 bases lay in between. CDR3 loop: CAISDLNEQFF. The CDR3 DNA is TGTGCCATCAGTGATCTCAATGAGCAGTTCTTC.

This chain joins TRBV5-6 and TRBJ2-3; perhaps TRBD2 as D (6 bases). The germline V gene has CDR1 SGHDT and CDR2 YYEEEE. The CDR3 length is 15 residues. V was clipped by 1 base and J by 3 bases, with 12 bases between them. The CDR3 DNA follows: TGTGCCAGCAGCTTGTGGGGGAGCGGGACAGATACGCAGTATTTT. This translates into CASSLWGSGTDTQYF. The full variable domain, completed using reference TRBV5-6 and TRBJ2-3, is DAGVTQSPTHLIKTRGQQVTLRCSPKSGHDTVSWYQQALGQGPQFIFQYYEEEERQRGNFPDRFSGHQFPNYSSELNVNALLLGDSALYLCASSLWGSGTDTQYFGPGTRLTVL.

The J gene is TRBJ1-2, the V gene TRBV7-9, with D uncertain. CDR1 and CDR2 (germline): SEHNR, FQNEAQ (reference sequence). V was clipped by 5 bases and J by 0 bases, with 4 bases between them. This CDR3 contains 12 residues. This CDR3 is CASSRANYGYTF. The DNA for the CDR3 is TGTGCCAGCAGCCGGGCTAACTATGGCTACACCTTC.

The CDR3, as DNA: TGTGCCAGTAGGGATCGACAGGGTTCCTATAATTCACCCCTCCACTTT. Translating it yields CASRDRQGSYNSPLHF. The chain joins TRBV19 to TRBJ1-6; 7 bases agree with TRBD1. The CDR3 is 16 amino acids. Looked up from germline, CDR1 is LNHDA and CDR2 is SQIVND (reference sequence). V lost 6 bases and J lost 1; bases outside the gene matches: 6.

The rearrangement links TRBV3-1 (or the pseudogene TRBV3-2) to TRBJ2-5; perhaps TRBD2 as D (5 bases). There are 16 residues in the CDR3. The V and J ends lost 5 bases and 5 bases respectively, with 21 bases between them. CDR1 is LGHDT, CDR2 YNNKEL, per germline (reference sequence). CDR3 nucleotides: TGTGCCAGCAGCGACCGGCGATTGAGGGTTCGGGAGACCCAGTACTTC. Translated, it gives CASSDRRLRVRETQYF.

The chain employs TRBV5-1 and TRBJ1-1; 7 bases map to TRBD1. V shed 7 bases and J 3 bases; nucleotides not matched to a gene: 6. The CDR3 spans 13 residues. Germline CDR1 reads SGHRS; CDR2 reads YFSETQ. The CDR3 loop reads CASGGQDDTEAFF. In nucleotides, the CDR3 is TGCGCCAGCGGCGGACAGGACGACACTGAAGCTTTCTTT.